This T cell receptor beta chain was documented in a study of OX40 agonist ivuxolimab in advanced cancers. In the study overall: Ivuxolimab was an agonistic, fully human IgG2 monoclonal antibody directed against OX40 (CD134), a costimulatory receptor. Intravenous ivuxolimab was administered to patients every 2 weeks at six dose levels: 0.01, 0.1, 0.3, 1.5, 3 and 10 mg/kg. Of the 50 to 55 patients in dose escalation, around 19 had hepatocellular carcinoma, about 15 had melanoma, 9 had renal cell carcinoma and 9 had head and neck cancer. In the dose-escalation cohort, 82.7% of patients were male, and the mean age was roughly 60 years, with a range of roughly 23 to 85. Prior anti-PD-1, anti-PD-L1 or anti-CTLA-4 therapy was permitted, and checkpoint inhibitors had been received by more than 35% of dose-escalation patients. Three dose-escalation patients achieved partial responses, one with hepatocellular carcinoma and two with cutaneous melanoma. Peripheral TCRbeta sequencing was intended to test whether TCR sequence diversity was altered and clonal T-cell expansion was caused by ivuxolimab. The paper reports the monotherapy dose-escalation portion (N ≈ 50 patients) of the phase I ivuxolimab trial.

In this sample, this clone turned up once. Its cognate antigen has yet to be identified. Base-call qualities are not available, and no considerably larger clone is one nucleotide away. V lost 1 base and J lost 0 bases; the stretch between them is 4 bases long. CDR1 and CDR2 are read off the germline V gene as SGHRS and YFSETQ. Spanning cysteine to phenylalanine, the CDR3 consists of 13 amino acids. The entry retains the CDR3 DNA only, 39 bases that are in frame from base 1. Patients with autoimmune disease history or receiving systemic immunosuppression were excluded from the trial. Peripheral blood for TCR sequencing was collected from all dose cohorts at baseline, on cycle 4 day 1, and on cycle 7 day 1. Samples were obtained from an open-label, multicenter, first-in-human phase I dose-escalation trial of ivuxolimab. The trial enrolled adults with locally advanced or metastatic head and neck squamous cell, hepatocellular, melanoma or renal cell carcinoma. Before TCR sequencing, CD4+ T cells and CD8+ T cells from peripheral blood were sorted into separate populations.

What the work shows at the level of the full study, not this receptor alone: Antigen specificity was not determined for the clonally expanded peripheral T cells. Low levels of normalized T-cell clonal expansion were also seen in some patients who did not respond. After ivuxolimab, CD8+ T cells had more expanded clones than CD4+ T cells on average. In the 0.1-3.0 mg/kg groups, partial responders were among the patients with the lowest normalized peripheral clonal expansion, particularly in CD8+ T cells. At doses of 0.1 to 3.0 mg/kg, clonal expansion of both CD4+ and CD8+ T cells in blood was seen between baseline and week 6.

Genomic DNA was extracted from sorted cells for sequencing of the TCRbeta CDR3 region. The immunoSEQ Assay was used for sequencing of TCRbeta CDR3 regions. TCRdb provides this immuneACCESS table in a form limited to in-frame rearrangements. Some clones are lacking; in checked studies, under half of them reflect an unresolved V gene, and why the rest are absent is not known. This sample is represented by about 100,000 clones; 89% of them were singletons. Together, the top ten hold around 0.16% of the sample. This chain joins TRBV5-1 to TRBJ1-2; the D gene is not confidently resolved. The starting material was CD4+ or CD8+ T cells sorted from blood, obtained in a trial of the OX40 agonist ivuxolimab. This TCR came from an adult with an advanced solid tumor such as melanoma, head and neck, liver or kidney cancer. The CDR3 protein is CASSLQTNYGYTF. The DNA sequence is TGCGCCAGCAGCTTGCAGACTAACTATGGCTACACCTTC.